These 19 T cell receptor beta chains were all obtained from the same sample, sequenced in a study of T-cell reconstitution after alpha-beta-depleted transplantation in children. TCRbeta library construction was performed incorporating unique molecular identifiers. From the PCR reads, TCRdb called clonotypes with MiXCR, one entry per CDR3 protein. The sample includes a few hundred thousand distinct CDR3 sequences, roughly 21% of them seen just once. Specimen: PBMCs from the stem cell graft donor, collected from the stem cell graft. The source is a human donor who donated a stem cell graft to a child with acute myeloid leukemia.

This clonotype was counted at least ten times. The chain has TRBV29-1 and TRBJ1-2; TRBD1 agrees at 10 bases. Germline V gene lookup returns CDR1 SQVTM and CDR2 ANQGSEA. CDR3 length: 18 amino acids. Trimming cost V 1 base and J 4 bases; bases outside gene matches: 15. DNA for the CDR3: TGCAGCGTTGAAGCCCCCCGGGACAGGGGACTCTTTAGCTATGGCTACACCTTC. As protein: CSVEAPRDRGLFSYGYTF.

This rearrangement joins TRBV25-1 to TRBJ2-7, with 11 bases that match TRBD1. V shed 1 base, J shed 7 bases, and the junction held 24 bases outside the gene matches. Germline assignment: CDR1 MGHDK and CDR2 SYGVNS. This CDR3 region has 21 residues. CDR3 loop: CASSEWLEDRGRPAGVEEQYF. CDR3 DNA: TGTGCCAGCAGTGAATGGTTGGAGGACAGGGGGCGACCAGCGGGAGTGGAAGAGCAGTACTTC.

This clonotype has a count of ten or more. CDR3 bases: TGTGCCACCAGTGCCGGGACACACTACGAGCAGTACTTC. Its protein product is CATSAGTHYEQYF. The chain combines TRBV24-1 with TRBJ2-7, with D maybe TRBD1 (6 bases). The CDR3 contains 13 residues. Germline values: CDR1 KGHDR, CDR2 SFDVKD. The V gene lost 5 bases and the J gene lost 3 bases, with 10 bases spanning the gap.

The chain has TRBV28 and TRBJ2-4; weak D call: TRBD1 (6 bases). Germline-derived CDR1 and CDR2 are MDHEN and SYDVKM. Between the trimmed V and J ends, which lost 3 bases and 9 bases, there was a span of 18 bases. This CDR3 spans 15 amino acids. The CDR3 bases are TGTGCCAGCAGTTTCTTCCTTACAGGGAATACCATTCAGTACTTC. This translates into CASSFFLTGNTIQYF. The entire variable domain, with the rest obtained from reference TRBV28 and TRBJ2-4, is as follows: DVKVTQSSRYLVKRTGEKVFLECVQDMDHENMFWYRQDPGLGLRLIYFSYDVKMKEKGDIPEGYSVSREKKERFSLILESASTNQTSMYLCASSFFLTGNTIQYFGAGTRLSVL.

The chain joins TRBV19 to TRBJ2-1, with D possibly matching TRBD2 (7 bases). Germline CDR1 reads LNHDA; CDR2 reads SQIVND (reference sequence). CDR3 length equals 15 residues. Trimming took 7 bases from V and 0 from J, leaving 13 bases between them. The CDR3 reads CASKGGGSSYNEQFF. The CDR3 bases are TGTGCCAGTAAGGGGGGCGGGAGCTCCTACAATGAGCAGTTCTTC.

About this clonotype: Lacking the conserved final phenylalanine or tryptophan, this CDR3 likely reflects a read error. The rearrangement joins TRBV29-1 to TRBJ1-1, with D uncertain. Trimming shortened V by 2 bases and J by 9 bases, and 13 bases separated the two germline ends. The germline V gene encodes CDR1 SQVTM and CDR2 ANQGSEA. CDR3 length: 12 residues. The CDR3 DNA follows: TGCAGCGTTGAAATTTCTGACACAAAAGCTTTCTCT. It specifies CSVEISDTKAFS.

This clonotype was observed a few times. The chain uses TRBV4-3 and TRBJ2-7; TRBD2 matches at 8 bases. Looked up from germline, CDR1 is LGHNA and CDR2 is YSLEER. The V gene end was trimmed by 0 bases and the J gene end by 3 bases; junction bases not matched to a gene: 4. The CDR3 is 15 amino acids. The CDR3 nucleotides are TGCGCCAGCAGCCAAGACGTGACTAGCGTCTACGAGCAGTACTTC. Translating gives CASSQDVTSVYEQYF.

This clonotype was counted many times. The genes are TRBV12-3 or TRBV12-4 and TRBJ2-3; a weak D match, TRBD2 (6 bases). With 3 bases removed from V and 1 base from J, the gap between germline ends came to 11 bases. The CDR3 sequence is 15 residues long. The CDR3 sequence is CASSFRGSGTDTQYF. CDR3 in DNA: TGTGCCAGCAGTTTCCGGGGGTCAGGCACAGATACGCAGTATTTT.

This clonotype has just a few counts. CDR3 in amino acids: CASSSAGLTTDTQYF. Here the CDR3 DNA reads TGTGCCAGCAGCTCCGCAGGACTGACCACAGATACGCAGTATTTT. The chain has TRBV5-6 and TRBJ2-3, with TRBD2 as a possible D gene (5 bases). Trimming left V 3 bases short and J 2 bases short, with 13 bases between. Germline V gene sequence: CDR1 SGHDT, CDR2 YYEEEE. CDR3 size: 15 residues.

There are a few counts of this clonotype. J is TRBJ2-3 and V is TRBV7-9; tentative D call: TRBD1 (6 bases). Trimming cost V 5 bases and J 0 bases, with 15 bases left between them. CDR3 size: 16 residues. Germline values: CDR1 SEHNR, CDR2 FQNEAQ (reference sequence). CDR3 nucleotide sequence: TGTGCCAGCAGCGTCGGACAGTCGACTAGCACAGATACGCAGTATTTT. This encodes CASSVGQSTSTDTQYF.

V is TRBV28 and J is TRBJ2-5, with 8 bases fitting TRBD2. The CDR3 sequence is 17 residues long. Germline CDR1 and CDR2: MDHEN and SYDVKM. The J segment lost 3 bases and the V segment lost 4 bases, leaving 13 bases of the junction unmatched. In DNA form, the CDR3 reads TGTGCCAGCAGTTCTTGGGGGATCAGCGGGAGTGAAGAGACCCAGTACTTC. It codes for CASSSWGISGSEETQYF.

The chain recombines TRBV20-1 with TRBJ2-7; 8 nucleotides line up with TRBD2. Germline lookup yields CDR1 DFQATT and CDR2 SNEGSKA (reference sequence). This CDR3 is built from 16 residues. The J segment lost 2 bases and the V segment lost 6 bases, leaving 15 bases of the junction unmatched. The CDR3 coding sequence is TGCAGTGCCAACACCCTCTCGAGCGGGAGACCCTACGAGCAGTACTTC. It codes for CSANTLSSGRPYEQYF.

The gene calls are TRBV19 and TRBJ2-1; D gene unclear. V was clipped by 2 bases and J by 0 bases, with 8 bases between them. CDR1 and CDR2 from the germline V gene are LNHDA and SQIVND (reference sequence). There are 15 residues in the CDR3. The DNA of the CDR3 is TGTGCCAGTAGTATATTCAGCGACTCCTACAATGAGCAGTTCTTC. Encoded protein: CASSIFSDSYNEQFF.

This chain links TRBV27 with TRBJ2-7; a possible D gene is TRBD1 (6 bases). The CDR3 totals 14 residues. Deletions cut 5 bases from V and 4 bases from J, with 15 bases between. Per germline, CDR1 MNHEY and CDR2 SMNVEV (reference sequence). The CDR3 nucleotides are TGTGCCAGCAGTGAAGGGGGTTCACCATACGAGCAGTACTTC. Translated, it gives CASSEGGSPYEQYF.

This clonotype was seen more than once but under ten times. The V gene is TRBV20-1, the J gene TRBJ1-2; possible D gene TRBD1, 5 bases. Trimming pared 0 bases from V and 4 bases from J, leaving 15 bases between. Germline CDR1 is DFQATT and CDR2 is SNEGSKA (reference sequence). CDR3 length equals 15 residues. CDR3: CSARDRGGFRYGYTF. CDR3 in DNA: TGCAGTGCTAGAGATCGGGGCGGGTTCCGCTATGGCTACACCTTC.

The table lists this clonotype with a few counts. The V call is TRBV5-6, the J call TRBJ1-4; D call uncertain. The germline gives CDR1 SGHDT, CDR2 YYEEEE. Trimming removed 0 bases at V and 1 base at J, with 13 bases between. This CDR3 contains 17 residues. CDR3 in amino acids: CASSLGATLGTNEKLFF. The CDR3 bases are TGTGCCAGCAGCTTGGGGGCGACGTTGGGAACTAATGAAAAACTGTTTTTT.

The V gene is TRBV27, the J gene TRBJ2-1, with D hard to call. The V end lost 6 bases, the J end lost 0 bases, and 12 bases lay between the germline ends. The CDR3 sequence is 15 residues long. Germline loops: CDR1 MNHEY, CDR2 SMNVEV (reference sequence). The CDR3 DNA reads as TGTGCCAGCAGCTCAACTCGGAGCTCCTACAATGAGCAGTTCTTC. It is translated as CASSSTRSSYNEQFF.

This clonotype was counted only a few times. The V call is TRBV5-6, the J call TRBJ2-7; weak D call: TRBD1 (5 bases). The CDR3 sequence is 14 residues long. Germline V lookup: CDR1 SGHDT, CDR2 YYEEEE. Trimming pared 2 bases from V and 5 bases from J, leaving 14 bases between. CDR3 region: CASSFRQGSHEQYF. CDR3 bases: TGTGCCAGCAGCTTCCGCCAGGGTAGCCACGAGCAGTACTTC.

The chain links TRBV4-1 to TRBJ2-7, with 8 positions matching TRBD2. The ends lost 0 bases at V and 7 bases at J; junction bases unmatched: 17. In germline, CDR1 is MGHRA, CDR2 YSYEKL. This CDR3 is 18 amino acids long. DNA for the CDR3: TGCGCCAGCAGCCAAGAAAAGGGTGGGCTAGCGGGCGCGGGGGAGCAGTACTTC. The encoded protein is CASSQEKGGLAGAGEQYF.